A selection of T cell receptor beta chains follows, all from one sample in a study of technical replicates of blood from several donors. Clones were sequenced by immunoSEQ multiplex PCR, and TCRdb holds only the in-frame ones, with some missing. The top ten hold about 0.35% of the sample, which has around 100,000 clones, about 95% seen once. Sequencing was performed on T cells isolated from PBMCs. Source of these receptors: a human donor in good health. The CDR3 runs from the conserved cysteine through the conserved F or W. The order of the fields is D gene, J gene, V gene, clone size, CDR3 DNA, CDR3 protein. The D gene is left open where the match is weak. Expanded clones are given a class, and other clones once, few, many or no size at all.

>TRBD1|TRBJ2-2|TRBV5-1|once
TGCGCCAGCAGCTTGGCCAGGGGGCGCGGCACCGGGGAGCTGTTTTTT
CASSLARGRGTGELFF
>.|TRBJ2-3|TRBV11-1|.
TGTGCCAGCAGCCGGCAGACAGCAGATACGCAGTATTTT
CASSRQTADTQYF
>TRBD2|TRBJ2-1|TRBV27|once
TGTGCCAGCAGTTTATTTGCCGGGACTAGCGGGATAGTCTCCTACAATGAGCAGTTCTTC
CASSLFAGTSGIVSYNEQFF
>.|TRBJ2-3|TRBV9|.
TGTGCCAGCACCAAGCGGCCGACCACAGATACGCAGTATTTT
CASTKRPTTDTQYF
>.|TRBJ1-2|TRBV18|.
TGTGCCAGCTCATCCTCGGGGGGGGCGCTCGGCTACACCTTC
CASSSSGGALGYTF
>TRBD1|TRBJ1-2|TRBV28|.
TGTGCCAGCAGTTTACCCCGGACAGGGAAGGACTACACCTTC
CASSLPRTGKDYTF
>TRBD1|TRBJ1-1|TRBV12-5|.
TGTGCTAGTGGTTTGGAATCTGGGACAGGGCAAACTGAAGCTTTCTTT
CASGLESGTGQTEAFF
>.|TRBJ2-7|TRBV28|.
TGTGCCAGCGGAAACGGGTTTTCCTACGAGCAGTACTTC
CASGNGFSYEQYF
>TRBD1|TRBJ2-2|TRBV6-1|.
TGTGCCAGCAGTGAGACAGGGGTCCAGGGCACCGGGGAGCTGTTTTTT
CASSETGVQGTGELFF
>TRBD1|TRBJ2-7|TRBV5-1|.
TGCGCCAGCAGCATAATAGGGGGCATATCCGACGAGCAGTACTTC
CASSIIGGISDEQYF
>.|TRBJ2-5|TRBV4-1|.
TGCGCCAGCAGCCAAGATACCGAAATTTTTGAGGGGACCCAGTACTTC
CASSQDTEIFEGTQYF
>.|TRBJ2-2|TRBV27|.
TGTGCCAGCAGAACGGGACTCCTCCCCGGGGAGCTGTTTTTT
CASRTGLLPGELFF
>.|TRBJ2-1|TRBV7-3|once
TGTGCCAGCAGCCAGAGCGGATCCTACAATGAGCAGTTCTTC
CASSQSGSYNEQFF
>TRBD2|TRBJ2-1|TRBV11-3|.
TGTGCCAGCAGCTTGACTAGCGCGGCCCAATTGGAGCAGTTCTTC
CASSLTSAAQLEQFF
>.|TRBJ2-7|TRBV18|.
TGTGCCAGCTCAACGACTAGTAACGACGAGCAGTACTTC
CASSTTSNDEQYF
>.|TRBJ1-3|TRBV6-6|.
TGTGCCAGCAGCGACAGTCTCTTTGGTCACACCATATATTTT
CASSDSLFGHTIYF
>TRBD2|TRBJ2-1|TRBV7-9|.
TGTGCCAGCAGTTCAACTAGCGGGAGGGTTCAGGAGCAGTTCTTC
CASSSTSGRVQEQFF
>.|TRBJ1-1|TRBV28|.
TGTGCCAGCAGTTTACCCCGGTCCACCGAGGACACTGAAGCTTTCTTT
CASSLPRSTEDTEAFF
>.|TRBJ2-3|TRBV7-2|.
TGTGCCAGCAGCTTAGGAGGGGGACACACAGATACGCAGTATTTT
CASSLGGGHTDTQYF
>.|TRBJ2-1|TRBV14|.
TGTGCCAGCAGCCAAGATTTAGGGACAAATGAGCAGTTCTTC
CASSQDLGTNEQFF
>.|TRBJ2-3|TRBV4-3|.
TGCGCCAGCAGCCAAGGGGACTGGCTTAGCACAGATACGCAGTATTTT
CASSQGDWLSTDTQYF
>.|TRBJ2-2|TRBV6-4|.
TGTGCCAGCAGGGGACACGCGAACACCGGGGAGCTGTTTTTT
CASRGHANTGELFF
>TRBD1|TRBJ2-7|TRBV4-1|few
TGCGCCAGCAGCCGGACCGGGACAGCCTACGACGAGCAGTACTTC
CASSRTGTAYDEQYF
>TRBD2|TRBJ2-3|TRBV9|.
TGTGCCAGCAGCACCCAGACAGGGCCCCAACGAGCGGGAGGAGCAGATACGCAGTATTTT
CASSTQTGPQRAGGADTQYF
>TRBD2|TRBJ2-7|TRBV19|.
TGTGCCAGTAGTAGCGGGAGGGCCGACGAGCAGTACTTC
CASSSGRADEQYF
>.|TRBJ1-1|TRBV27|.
TGTGCCAGCAGTTTAGGTTCTATGAACACTGAAGCTTTCTTT
CASSLGSMNTEAFF
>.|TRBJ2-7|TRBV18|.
TGTGCCAGCTCGCAAGGCGACAGGACCTACGAGCAGTACTTC
CASSQGDRTYEQYF
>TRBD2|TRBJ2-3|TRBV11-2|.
TGTGCCAGCAGCTTATGGCGCTCGGGAGGGTCCACAGATACGCAGTATTTT
CASSLWRSGGSTDTQYF
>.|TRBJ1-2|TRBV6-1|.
TGTGCCAGCAGGAGATCCTTCTATGGCTACACCTTC
CASRRSFYGYTF
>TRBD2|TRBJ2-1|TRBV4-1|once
TGCGCCAGCAGCCAAGGTGGCGGGAGGGCCGAAGTTTGGTTCTTC
CASSQGGGRAEVWFF
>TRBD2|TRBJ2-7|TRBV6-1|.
TGTGCCAGCAGTGAACCGGGCGGGGGGAATCTCTACGAGCAGTACTTC
CASSEPGGGNLYEQYF
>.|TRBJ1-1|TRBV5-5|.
TGTGCCAGCAGCTTCGGGGGGTTCGCTGAAGCTTTCTTT
CASSFGGFAEAFF
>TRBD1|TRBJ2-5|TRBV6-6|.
TGTGCCAGCAGAGACAGGGGGCAAGAGACCCAGTACTTC
CASRDRGQETQYF
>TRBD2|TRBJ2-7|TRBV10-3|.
TGTGCCATCAGGCCGGGACTAACCAGCTCCTACGAGCAGTACTTC
CAIRPGLTSSYEQYF
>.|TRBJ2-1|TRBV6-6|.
TGTGCCAGCAGCCAGCGGGCCGCCGCCTACAATGAGCAGTTCTTC
CASSQRAAAYNEQFF
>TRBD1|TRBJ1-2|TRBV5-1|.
TGCGCCAGCAGTTTAGAACAGGGGTCTGAAGGCTACACCTTC
CASSLEQGSEGYTF
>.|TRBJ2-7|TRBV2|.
TGTGCCAGCATGGAGGTGAACCTCTACGAGCAGTACTTC
CASMEVNLYEQYF
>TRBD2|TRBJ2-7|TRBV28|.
TGTGCCAGCAGACTCCCGACTAGCGGGGAATTCTCCTACGAGCAGTACTTC
CASRLPTSGEFSYEQYF
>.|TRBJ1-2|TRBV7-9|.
TGTGCCAGCAGCTTAGAGGGGGATGGCTACACCTTC
CASSLEGDGYTF
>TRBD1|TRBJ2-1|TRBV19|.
TGTGCCAGTAGTATAGTCCGGGGACAGGGGGCCTCTGAGCAGTTCTTC
CASSIVRGQGASEQFF
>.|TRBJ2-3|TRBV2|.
TGTGCCAGCAGTGAAGCGGCCACAGGGCCCACAGATACGCAGTATTTT
CASSEAATGPTDTQYF
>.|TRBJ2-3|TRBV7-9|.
TGTGCCAGCAGCTTACAGGGGAAGCCAGATACGCAGTATTTT
CASSLQGKPDTQYF
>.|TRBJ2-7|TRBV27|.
TGTGCCAGCAGTCCAAGCACCGGGACTCTAAGTTACGAGCAGTACTTC
CASSPSTGTLSYEQYF
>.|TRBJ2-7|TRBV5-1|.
TGCGCCAGCAGCAATGACAGGCCTTACGAGCAGTACTTC
CASSNDRPYEQYF